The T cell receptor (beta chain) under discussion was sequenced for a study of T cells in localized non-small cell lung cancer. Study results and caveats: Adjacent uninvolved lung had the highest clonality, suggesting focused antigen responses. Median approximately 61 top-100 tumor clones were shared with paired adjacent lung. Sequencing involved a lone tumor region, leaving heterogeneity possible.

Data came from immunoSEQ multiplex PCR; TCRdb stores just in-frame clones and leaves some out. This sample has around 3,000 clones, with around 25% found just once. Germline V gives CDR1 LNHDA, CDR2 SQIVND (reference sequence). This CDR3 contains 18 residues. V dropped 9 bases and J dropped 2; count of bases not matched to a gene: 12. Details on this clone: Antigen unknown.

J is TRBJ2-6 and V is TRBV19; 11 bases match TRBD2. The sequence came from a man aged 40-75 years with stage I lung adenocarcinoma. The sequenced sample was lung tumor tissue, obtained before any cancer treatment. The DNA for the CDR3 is TGTGCCAGCGACTCACCCGGGACTAGCGGAGCTGGGGCCAACGTCCTGACTTTC. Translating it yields CASDSPGTSGAGANVLTF.